A selection of T cell receptor beta chains follows, all from one sample in a study of blood T cell repertoires in COVID-19. The protocol was immunoSEQ multiplex PCR, while the TCRdb copy is restricted to in-frame clones and leaves out a portion. The sample shows some 170,000 clones, roughly 89% of them seen only once. The material sequenced was peripheral blood. The receptors here all came from a woman aged 55-70 years who had recovered from COVID-19. The CDR3 runs from the conserved cysteine through the conserved F or W. The D gene is left open where the match is weak. A clone size is listed for some rows: how often the clone was seen (once, few, many), or a class if it is expanded.

-,TRBJ1-2,13,TRBD1,TRBV7-8,CASSFTGVPGYTF,TGTGCCAGCAGCTTCACAGGGGTCCCTGGCTACACCTTC
-,TRBJ2-5,16,TRBD1,TRBV4-2,CASSQEGQGSPKTQYF,TGTGCCAGCAGCCAAGAGGGACAGGGGTCACCAAAGACCCAGTACTTC
-,TRBJ2-7,13,-,TRBV5-1,CASSFRENYEQYF,TGCGCCAGCAGCTTCAGGGAAAACTACGAGCAGTACTTC
-,TRBJ2-3,15,TRBD1,TRBV7-2,CATGQALSSTDTQYF,TGTGCCACCGGACAGGCACTTTCTAGCACAGATACGCAGTATTTT
-,TRBJ2-2,16,TRBD1,TRBV7-3,CASSQGGQGNTGELFF,TGTGCCAGCAGCCAGGGCGGACAGGGGAACACCGGGGAGCTGTTTTTT
once,TRBJ1-2,16,-,TRBV27,CASSLLMTGMNYGYTF,TGTGCCAGCAGTTTATTAATGACAGGAATGAACTATGGCTACACCTTC
few,TRBJ1-2,15,TRBD1,TRBV2,CASSPLRDSNYGYTF,TGTGCCAGCAGCCCCCTGAGGGACAGTAACTATGGCTACACCTTC
-,TRBJ1-1,13,-,TRBV29-1,CSVELQRGTEAFF,TGCAGCGTCGAGCTACAACGGGGCACTGAAGCTTTCTTT
-,TRBJ2-1,15,TRBD2,TRBV7-6,CASSSPGLAGNEQFF,TGTGCCAGCAGCTCACCGGGACTAGCTGGGAATGAGCAGTTCTTC
-,TRBJ1-6,16,-,TRBV4-2,CASRAIDTVYNSPLHF,TGTGCCAGCAGAGCCATAGATACGGTGTATAATTCACCCCTCCACTTT
-,TRBJ2-1,15,TRBD1,TRBV3-1/TRBV3-2,CASRERQGAFNEQFF,TGTGCCAGCAGAGAGAGACAGGGGGCCTTCAATGAGCAGTTCTTC
-,TRBJ2-2,12,-,TRBV10-2,CATLRSTGELFF,TGCGCCACCCTAAGGAGCACCGGGGAGCTGTTTTTT
-,TRBJ1-3,13,-,TRBV2,CASNPILGNTIYF,TGTGCCAGCAACCCGATTCTAGGAAACACCATATATTTT
-,TRBJ2-3,16,TRBD2,TRBV7-6,CASSLARLAGVDTQYF,TGTGCCAGCAGCTTAGCGCGTCTAGCGGGGGTAGATACGCAGTATTTT
-,TRBJ2-3,11,TRBD2,TRBV2,CASSELAGEHF,TGTGCCAGCAGTGAATTAGCGGGCGAACATTTT
-,TRBJ2-7,15,TRBD1,TRBV27,CASSPLTGVVYEQYF,TGTGCCAGCAGTCCACTTACAGGGGTAGTCTACGAGCAGTACTTC
-,TRBJ2-6,15,-,TRBV5-1,CASSPTGSYPNVLTF,TGCGCCAGCAGCCCAACAGGGTCTTATCCCAACGTCCTGACTTTC
-,TRBJ2-7,16,-,TRBV11-2,CASSLSPQGFIYEQYF,TGTGCCAGCAGCCTCTCGCCACAGGGTTTCATCTACGAGCAGTACTTC
-,TRBJ2-6,17,TRBD2,TRBV4-1,CASSQDRLASGANVLTF,TGCGCCAGCAGCCAAGACCGACTAGCGTCTGGGGCCAACGTCCTGACTTTC
-,TRBJ1-1,16,-,TRBV5-1,CASSRDMRVQGTEAFF,TGCGCCAGCAGCCGGGACATGCGGGTACAAGGGACTGAAGCTTTCTTT
-,TRBJ1-4,15,TRBD1,TRBV20-1,CSASGSGTGGEKLFF,TGCAGTGCTAGTGGATCCGGGACAGGCGGAGAAAAACTGTTTTTT
-,TRBJ2-1,14,-,TRBV30,CAWSVPYRRNEQFF,TGTGCCTGGAGTGTACCCTACAGGCGGAATGAGCAGTTCTTC
-,TRBJ2-5,14,-,TRBV7-9,CASSLSTGQETQYF,TGTGCCAGCAGCTTATCGACAGGCCAAGAGACCCAGTACTTC
-,TRBJ1-5,14,-,TRBV4-1,CASSQQGFAEPQHF,TGCGCCAGCAGCCAACAGGGGTTTGCGGAGCCCCAGCATTTT
-,TRBJ1-2,14,-,TRBV3-1/TRBV3-2,CASSFGSGGSGYTF,TGTGCCAGCAGCTTCGGGTCCGGGGGGAGTGGCTACACCTTC
-,TRBJ1-1,13,-,TRBV6-2/TRBV6-3,CASSLQGLTEAFF,TGTGCCAGCAGTTTACAGGGACTAACTGAAGCTTTCTTT
-,TRBJ2-3,16,TRBD2,TRBV28,CASDGGFERGADTQYF,TGTGCCAGCGACGGGGGGTTTGAGAGGGGAGCGGATACGCAGTATTTT
-,TRBJ1-2,14,-,TRBV29-1,CSAGSAQGFYGYTF,TGCAGCGCCGGATCCGCTCAGGGGTTCTATGGCTACACCTTC
-,TRBJ2-6,15,-,TRBV7-3,CASSSSSAGANVLTF,TGTGCCAGCAGCTCTAGTAGTGCTGGGGCCAACGTCCTGACTTTC
-,TRBJ1-5,14,TRBD1,TRBV15,CATSRGQGRQPQHF,TGTGCCACCAGCAGAGGACAGGGGAGGCAGCCCCAGCATTTT
few,TRBJ1-1,15,-,TRBV10-2,CASSEKDWGDTEAFF,TGCGCCAGCAGTGAGAAAGATTGGGGGGACACTGAAGCTTTCTTT
once,TRBJ1-1,16,TRBD1,TRBV19,CASTPGSRTGIAEAFF,TGTGCCAGTACCCCAGGTAGTCGGACAGGGATCGCTGAAGCTTTCTTT
-,TRBJ2-5,16,TRBD1,TRBV5-5,CASSTRTGVGQETQYF,TGTGCCAGCAGCACCCGGACAGGGGTGGGCCAAGAGACCCAGTACTTC
-,TRBJ1-2,13,TRBD1,TRBV28,CASSSGQGLGYTF,TGTGCCAGCAGTTCCGGACAGGGTTTAGGCTACACCTTC
-,TRBJ1-6,13,TRBD1,TRBV12-3/TRBV12-4,CASKLQGDSPLHF,TGTGCCAGCAAACTACAGGGGGATTCACCCCTCCACTTT
-,TRBJ2-4,15,TRBD2,TRBV15,CATSRGALAGGANHF,TGTGCCACCAGCCGAGGGGCCCTAGCGGGGGGTGCTAATCACTTC
-,TRBJ1-1,16,TRBD1,TRBV6-1,CASSEQAGGGYTEAFF,TGTGCCAGCAGTGAACAGGCAGGGGGAGGATATACTGAAGCTTTCTTT
-,TRBJ1-2,11,-,TRBV20-1,CSALRQPGYTF,TGCAGTGCCCTCCGACAGCCTGGCTACACCTTC
-,TRBJ2-1,16,TRBD2,TRBV11-1,CASSLGDSGVQNEQFF,TGTGCCAGCAGCTTAGGGGATAGCGGGGTACAAAATGAGCAGTTCTTC
-,TRBJ1-4,15,TRBD1,TRBV4-1,CASSHKTGLDEKLFF,TGCGCCAGCAGCCATAAGACAGGGTTGGACGAAAAACTGTTTTTT
-,TRBJ1-6,16,TRBD1,TRBV18,CASSPAQGAVNSPLHF,TGTGCCAGCTCACCAGCCCAGGGGGCAGTTAATTCACCCCTCCACTTT
-,TRBJ1-1,15,TRBD1,TRBV9,CASSVTGTGYTEAFF,TGTGCCAGCAGCGTAACCGGGACAGGGTACACTGAAGCTTTCTTT
-,TRBJ1-2,14,-,TRBV11-2,CASSLVLGGYGYTF,TGTGCCAGCAGCTTAGTGCTGGGCGGGTATGGCTACACCTTC
-,TRBJ2-5,15,TRBD1,TRBV6-5,CASSLRQGARETQYF,TGTGCCAGCAGTTTGCGACAGGGGGCGCGGGAGACCCAGTACTTC
-,TRBJ1-2,16,TRBD1,TRBV28,CASRAPNRGRAYGYTF,TGTGCCAGCAGGGCCCCAAACAGGGGACGTGCTTATGGCTACACCTTC
-,TRBJ2-5,17,-,TRBV21-1,CASSKTRFGQNQETQYF,TGTGCCAGCAGCAAAACTCGTTTCGGACAGAACCAAGAGACCCAGTACTTC
-,TRBJ1-6,15,TRBD1,TRBV27,CASRLDRRAYSPLHF,TGTGCCAGCAGACTGGACAGGAGAGCTTATTCACCCCTCCACTTT
-,TRBJ1-4,13,-,TRBV10-1,CASSETQGGKLFF,TGCGCCAGCAGTGAAACCCAAGGGGGAAAACTGTTTTTT